Given below is one T cell receptor beta chain in context. Its antigen is not known. Unique molecular identifiers were added to individual cDNA molecules. TCRdb reprocessed the 5' RACE reads via MiXCR and lists one record per CDR3 protein. Of some 50,000 distinct CDR3 sequences listed, 7% to 10% are singletons. The data derive from a study of early T cells in non-severe SARS-CoV-2 infection. Background on the study: Sequencing targeted bulk RNA from unsorted whole blood, leaving chains unpaired. General observations from the study: Private and CD4 specificities were missed by VDJdb matching, which favored anti-spike CD8 responses.

With 5 bases removed from V and 4 bases from J, the gap between germline ends came to 11 bases. The CDR3 runs 13 residues. The germline V gene has CDR1 SEHNR and CDR2 FQNEAQ (reference sequence). The genes are TRBV7-9 and TRBJ1-2; D not resolved. The sample taken for sequencing was whole blood. The sequence came from an adult who was a healthcare worker with PCR-confirmed SARS-CoV-2 infection or an uninfected control (not recorded which). The CDR3 DNA reads as TGTGCCAGCAGCCTTCGGACGAGCTATGGCTACACCTTC. Its protein product is CASSLRTSYGYTF.